The clone carrying this TCR beta chain has just a few counts. Its antigen is still unknown. This entry comes from a study of T cells after yellow fever vaccination. Points from the study as a whole: The study found a weaker secondary response that peaked faster, day 5 versus 15. Bulk-population clonotypes that are abundant could appear as contaminants in FACS-sorted repertoires.

In making TCR cDNA, 5'RACE template switching added a universal primer site and UMIs to it. From the 5' RACE reads, TCRdb called clonotypes with MiXCR, one entry per CDR3 protein. Of fewer than 650,000 distinct CDR3 sequences in the sample, 20% to 25% were seen once. The CDR3 consists of 18 residues. The germline V gene has CDR1 MGHRA and CDR2 YSYEKL. The V segment lost 4 bases and the J segment 4 bases; nucleotides outside the gene matches: 16. This specimen consisted of PBMCs, obtained 21 days after the first yellow fever vaccination. The rearrangement uses TRBV4-1 and TRBJ1-5, with TRBD1 matching over 7 bases. This clonotype was sampled from a man aged 18 to 35 who received the YFV17D yellow fever vaccine. The CDR3 spells CASSRGKGADRGNQPQHF. CDR3 DNA sequence: TGCGCCAGCAGCCGGGGGAAGGGGGCGGACCGGGGGAATCAGCCCCAGCATTTT.